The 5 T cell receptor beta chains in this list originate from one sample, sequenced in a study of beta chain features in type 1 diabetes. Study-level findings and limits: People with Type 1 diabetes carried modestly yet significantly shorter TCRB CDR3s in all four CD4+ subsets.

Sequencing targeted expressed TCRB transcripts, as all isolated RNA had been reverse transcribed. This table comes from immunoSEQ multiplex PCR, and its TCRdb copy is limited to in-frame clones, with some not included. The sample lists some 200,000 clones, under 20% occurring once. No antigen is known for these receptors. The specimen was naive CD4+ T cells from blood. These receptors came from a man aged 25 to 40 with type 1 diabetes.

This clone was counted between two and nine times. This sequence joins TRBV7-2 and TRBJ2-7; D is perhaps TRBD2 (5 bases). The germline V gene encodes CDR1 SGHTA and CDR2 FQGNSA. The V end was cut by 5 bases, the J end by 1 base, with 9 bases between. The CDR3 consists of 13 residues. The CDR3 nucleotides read TGTGCCAGCAGCCGGGATTTGTCCTACGAGCAGTACTTC. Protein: CASSRDLSYEQYF. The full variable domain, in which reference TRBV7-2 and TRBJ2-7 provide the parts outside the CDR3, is GAGVSQSPSNKVTEKGKDVELRCDPISGHTALYWYRQSLGQGLEFLIYFQGNSAPDKSGLPSDRFSAERTGGSVSTLTIQRTQQEDSAVYLCASSRDLSYEQYFGPGTRLTVT.

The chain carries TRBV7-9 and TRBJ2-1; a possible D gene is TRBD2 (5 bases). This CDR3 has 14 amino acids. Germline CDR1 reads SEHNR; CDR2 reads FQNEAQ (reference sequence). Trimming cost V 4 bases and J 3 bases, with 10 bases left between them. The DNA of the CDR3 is TGTGCCAGCAGCTCAACCGGGGACTACAATGAGCAGTTCTTC. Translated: CASSSTGDYNEQFF.

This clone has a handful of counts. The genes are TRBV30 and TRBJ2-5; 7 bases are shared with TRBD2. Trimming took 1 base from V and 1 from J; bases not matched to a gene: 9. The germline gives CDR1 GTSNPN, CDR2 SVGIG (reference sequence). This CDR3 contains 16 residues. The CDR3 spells CAWSATTGRPQETQYF. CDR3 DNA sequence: TGTGCCTGGAGTGCGACGACCGGGAGGCCCCAAGAGACCCAGTACTTC.

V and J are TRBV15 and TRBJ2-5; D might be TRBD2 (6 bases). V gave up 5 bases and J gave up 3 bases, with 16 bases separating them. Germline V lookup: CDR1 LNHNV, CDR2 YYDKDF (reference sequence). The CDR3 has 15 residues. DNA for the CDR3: TGTGCCACCAGCCGGGGAGGAGTAGGGGAAGAGACCCAGTACTTC. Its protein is CATSRGGVGEETQYF.

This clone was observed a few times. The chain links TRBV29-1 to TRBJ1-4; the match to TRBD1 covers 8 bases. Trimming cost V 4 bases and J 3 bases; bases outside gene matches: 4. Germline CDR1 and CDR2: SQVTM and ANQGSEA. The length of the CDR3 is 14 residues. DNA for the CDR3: TGCAGCGTTGCCAGGGGGCCGGCTAATGAAAAACTGTTTTTT. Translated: CSVARGPANEKLFF.